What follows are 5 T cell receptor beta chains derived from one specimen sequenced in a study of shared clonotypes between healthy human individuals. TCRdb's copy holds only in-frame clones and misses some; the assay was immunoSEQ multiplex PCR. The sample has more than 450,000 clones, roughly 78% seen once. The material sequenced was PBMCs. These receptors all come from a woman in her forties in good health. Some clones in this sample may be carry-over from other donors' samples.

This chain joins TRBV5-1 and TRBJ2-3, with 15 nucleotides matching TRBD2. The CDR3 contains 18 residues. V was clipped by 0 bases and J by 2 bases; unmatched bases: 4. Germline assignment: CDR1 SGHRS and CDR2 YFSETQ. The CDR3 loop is CASSLGTSGRVYTDTQYF. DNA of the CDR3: TGCGCCAGCAGCTTGGGGACTAGCGGGAGGGTGTACACAGATACGCAGTATTTT.

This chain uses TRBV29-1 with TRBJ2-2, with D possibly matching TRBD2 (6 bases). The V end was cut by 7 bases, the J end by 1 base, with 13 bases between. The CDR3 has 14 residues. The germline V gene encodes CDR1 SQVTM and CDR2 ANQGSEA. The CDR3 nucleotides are TGCAGCGGGTCCCGGGGAGGGAACACCGGGGAGCTGTTTTTT. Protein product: CSGSRGGNTGELFF.

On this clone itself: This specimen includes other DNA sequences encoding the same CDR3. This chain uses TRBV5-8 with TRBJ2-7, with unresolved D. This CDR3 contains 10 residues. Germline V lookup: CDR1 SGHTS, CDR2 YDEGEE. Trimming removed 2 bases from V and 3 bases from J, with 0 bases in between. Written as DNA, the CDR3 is TGTGCCAGCAGCTTCTACGAGCAGTACTTC. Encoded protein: CASSFYEQYF.

This CDR3 reads CASSRYGRAGSGELFF. The CDR3 nucleotides read TGTGCCAGCAGCCGGTACGGGAGGGCGGGTTCCGGGGAGCTGTTTTTT. The chain has TRBV7-2 and TRBJ2-2; 8 bases line up with TRBD2. Germline V gene data show CDR1 as SGHTA and CDR2 as FQGNSA. This CDR3 region has 16 residues. Trimming cost V 5 bases and J 6 bases; bases outside gene matches: 11.

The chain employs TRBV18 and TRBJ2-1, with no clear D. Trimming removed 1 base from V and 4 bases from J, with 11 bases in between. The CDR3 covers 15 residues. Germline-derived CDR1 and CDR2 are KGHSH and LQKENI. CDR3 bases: TGTGCCAGCTCACCACGGACCCAAACATACAATGAGCAGTTCTTC. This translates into CASSPRTQTYNEQFF.